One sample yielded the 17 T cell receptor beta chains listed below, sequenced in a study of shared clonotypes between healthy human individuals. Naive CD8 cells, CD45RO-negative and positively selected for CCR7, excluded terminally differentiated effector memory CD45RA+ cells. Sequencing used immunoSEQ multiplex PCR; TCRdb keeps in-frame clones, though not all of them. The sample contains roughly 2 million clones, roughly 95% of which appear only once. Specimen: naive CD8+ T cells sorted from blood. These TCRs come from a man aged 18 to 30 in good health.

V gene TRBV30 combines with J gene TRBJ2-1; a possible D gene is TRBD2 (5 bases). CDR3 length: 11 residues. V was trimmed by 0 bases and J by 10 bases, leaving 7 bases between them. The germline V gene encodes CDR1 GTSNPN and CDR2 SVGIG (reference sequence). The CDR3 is CAWSVLVEQFF. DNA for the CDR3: TGTGCCTGGAGTGTACTAGTAGAGCAGTTCTTC.

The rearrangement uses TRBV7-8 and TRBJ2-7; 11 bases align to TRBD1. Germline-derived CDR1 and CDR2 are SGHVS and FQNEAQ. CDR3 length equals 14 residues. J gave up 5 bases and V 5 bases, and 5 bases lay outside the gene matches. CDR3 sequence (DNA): TGTGCCAGCAGCCCGTGGACAGGGGGCAACGAGCAGTACTTC. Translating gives CASSPWTGGNEQYF.

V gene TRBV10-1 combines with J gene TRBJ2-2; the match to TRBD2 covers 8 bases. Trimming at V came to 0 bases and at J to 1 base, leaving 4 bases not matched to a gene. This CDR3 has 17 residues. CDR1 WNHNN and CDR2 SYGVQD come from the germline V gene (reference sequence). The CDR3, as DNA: TGCGCCAGCAGTGAGTCCGAGGCGGGGGGGAACACCGGGGAGCTGTTTTTT. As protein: CASSESEAGGNTGELFF.

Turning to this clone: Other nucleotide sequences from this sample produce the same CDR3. The CDR3 DNA follows: TGCGCCAGCAGCCAAGATCTTGGCAGGGGAGAGACCCAGTACTTC. Translating gives CASSQDLGRGETQYF. The V call is TRBV4-3, the J call TRBJ2-5, with D tentatively TRBD1 (6 bases). CDR3 length equals 15 residues. Germline CDR1 LGHNA, CDR2 YSLEER. Trimming shortened V by 0 bases and J by 4 bases, and 12 bases separated the two germline ends.

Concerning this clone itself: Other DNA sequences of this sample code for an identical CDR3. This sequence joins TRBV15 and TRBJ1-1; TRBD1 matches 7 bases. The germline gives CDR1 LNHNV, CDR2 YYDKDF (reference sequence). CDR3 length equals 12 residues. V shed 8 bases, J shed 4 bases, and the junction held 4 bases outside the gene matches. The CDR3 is CATSPGGTEAFF. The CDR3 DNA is TGTGCCACCTCACCAGGGGGCACTGAAGCTTTCTTT.

CDR3 nucleotides: TGTGCCAGCAGTTACCTCGACAGGGGGAACACTGAAGCTTTCTTT. This codes for CASSYLDRGNTEAFF. This chain joins TRBV6-6 and TRBJ1-1; 8 bases agree with TRBD1. CDR3 length: 15 residues. Germline V CDR1 and CDR2: MNHNY, SVGAGI (reference sequence). V trimming: 2 bases; J trimming: 1 base; junction bases outside the gene matches: 3.

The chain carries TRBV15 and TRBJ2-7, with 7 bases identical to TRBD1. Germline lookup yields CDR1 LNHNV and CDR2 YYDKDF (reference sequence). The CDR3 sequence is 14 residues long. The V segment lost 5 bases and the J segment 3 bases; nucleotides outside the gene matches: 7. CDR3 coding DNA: TGTGCCACCAGCGGCGACAGGGACCTCTACGAGCAGTACTTC. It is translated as CATSGDRDLYEQYF.

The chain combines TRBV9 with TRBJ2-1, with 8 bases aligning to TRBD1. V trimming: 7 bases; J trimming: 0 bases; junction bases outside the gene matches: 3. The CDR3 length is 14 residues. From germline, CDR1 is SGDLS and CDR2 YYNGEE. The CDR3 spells CASGQGSSYNEQFF. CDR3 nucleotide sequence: TGTGCCAGCGGACAGGGTAGCTCCTACAATGAGCAGTTCTTC.

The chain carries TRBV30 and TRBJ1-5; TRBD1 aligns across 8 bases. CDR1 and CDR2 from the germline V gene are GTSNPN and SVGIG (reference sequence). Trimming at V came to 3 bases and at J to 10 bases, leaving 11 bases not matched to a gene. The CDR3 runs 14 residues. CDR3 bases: TGTGCCTGGAGCTCAGGACAGGGTTTTAATCCCCAGCATTTT. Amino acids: CAWSSGQGFNPQHF.

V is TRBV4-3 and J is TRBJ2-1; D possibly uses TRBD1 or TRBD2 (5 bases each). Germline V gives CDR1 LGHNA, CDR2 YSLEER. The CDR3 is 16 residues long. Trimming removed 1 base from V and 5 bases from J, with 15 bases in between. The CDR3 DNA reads TGCGCCAGCAGCCAAGTCTGGGGACGCGCGAACAATGAGCAGTTCTTC. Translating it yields CASSQVWGRANNEQFF.

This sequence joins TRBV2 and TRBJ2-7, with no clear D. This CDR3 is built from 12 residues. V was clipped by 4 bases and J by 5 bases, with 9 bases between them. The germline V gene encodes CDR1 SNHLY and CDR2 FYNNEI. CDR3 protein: CASSVKRDEQYF. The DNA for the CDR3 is TGTGCCAGCAGTGTAAAAAGGGACGAGCAGTACTTC.

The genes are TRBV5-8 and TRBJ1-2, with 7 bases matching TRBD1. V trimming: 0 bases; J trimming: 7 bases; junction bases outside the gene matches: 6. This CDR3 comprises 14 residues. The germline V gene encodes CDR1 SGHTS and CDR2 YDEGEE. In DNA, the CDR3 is TGTGCCAGCAGCTTGGAGGCACAGGGGCTTGGCTACACCTTC. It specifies CASSLEAQGLGYTF.

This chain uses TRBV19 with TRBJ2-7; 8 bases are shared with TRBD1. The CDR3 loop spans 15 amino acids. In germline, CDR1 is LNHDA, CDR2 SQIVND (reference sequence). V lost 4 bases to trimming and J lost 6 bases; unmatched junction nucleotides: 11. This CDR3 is CASSNRDRYPFEQYF. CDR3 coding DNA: TGTGCCAGTAGTAATCGGGACAGGTACCCCTTCGAGCAGTACTTC.

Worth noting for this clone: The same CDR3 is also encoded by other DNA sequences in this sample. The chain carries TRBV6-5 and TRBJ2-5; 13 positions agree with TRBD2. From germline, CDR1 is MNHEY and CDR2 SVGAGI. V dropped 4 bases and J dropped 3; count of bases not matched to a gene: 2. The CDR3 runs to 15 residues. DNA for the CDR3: TGTGCCAGCAGTTCTGGACTAGCGGGGGAAGAGACCCAGTACTTC. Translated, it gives CASSSGLAGEETQYF.

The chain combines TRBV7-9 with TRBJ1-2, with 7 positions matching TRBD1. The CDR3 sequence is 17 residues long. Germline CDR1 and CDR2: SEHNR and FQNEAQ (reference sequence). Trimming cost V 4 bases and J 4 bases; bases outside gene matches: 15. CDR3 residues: CASSSTKVDRDSYGYTF. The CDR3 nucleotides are TGTGCCAGCAGCTCTACCAAAGTCGATCGGGACAGCTATGGCTACACCTTC.

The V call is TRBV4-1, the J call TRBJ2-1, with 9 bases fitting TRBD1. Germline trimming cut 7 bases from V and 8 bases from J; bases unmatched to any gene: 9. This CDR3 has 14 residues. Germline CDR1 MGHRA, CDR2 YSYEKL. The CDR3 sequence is CASTLGQGGDEQFF. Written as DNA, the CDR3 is TGCGCCAGCACCCTGGGACAGGGCGGAGATGAGCAGTTCTTC.

The CDR3 nucleotides read TGTGCCACCAGCAGAGGGGACCTTTACGAGCAGTACTTC. Its protein is CATSRGDLYEQYF. V is TRBV15 and J is TRBJ2-7; the D gene could be TRBD1 or TRBD2 (5 bases each). CDR3 length equals 13 residues. V dropped 1 base and J dropped 4 bases, with 8 bases sitting between them. Germline-derived CDR1 and CDR2 are LNHNV and YYDKDF (reference sequence).